The rows below give T cell receptor beta chains drawn from one sample of a study of shared clonotypes between healthy human individuals. Assay: immunoSEQ multiplex PCR; the TCRdb copy retains only in-frame clones and omits some. The profile covers about 79,000 clones, with 62% appearing a single time and roughly half taken by the ten largest. Sequenced material: memory CD8+ T cells sorted from blood. The receptors originated from a man aged 25 to 40 in good health. Both conserved end residues are part of each CDR3. The D gene is left open where the match is weak. Size tells how often a clone was seen (once, few, many) or the class of an expanded clone, and some rows leave it out.

d_gene,v_gene,j_gene,abundance,CDR3nt,CDR3aa
TRBD1,TRBV5-6,TRBJ1-5,.,TGTGCCAGCAGCTCACCCCCCTGGACAGGGGCGGATCAGCCCCAGCATTTT,CASSSPPWTGADQPQHF
TRBD2,TRBV6-6,TRBJ2-2,.,TGTGCCAGCAGTTACACGGCTAGCGGGAACACCGGGGAGCTGTTTTTT,CASSYTASGNTGELFF
TRBD2,TRBV29-1,TRBJ2-7,.,TGCAGCGTTGAAGAGATGGCGGGAGGGCCGACCTACGAGCAGTACTTC,CSVEEMAGGPTYEQYF
TRBD1,TRBV4-3,TRBJ2-3,few,TGCGCCAGCAGCCAATTACACCGGGACAGGGGATTCGACACGCAGTATTTT,CASSQLHRDRGFDTQYF
.,TRBV11-2,TRBJ2-3,.,TGTGCCAGCAGGCCCCCAAGGGTTGGGGCAGATACGCAGTATTTT,CASRPPRVGADTQYF
TRBD2,TRBV4-2,TRBJ2-7,.,TGTGCCAGCAGCCCGACTAGCGGGAGCTTCGAGCAGTACTTC,CASSPTSGSFEQYF
TRBD1,TRBV25-1,TRBJ2-1,few,TGTGCCAGCAGTCTCAGGGACAGGGCCCACAATGAGCAGTTCTTC,CASSLRDRAHNEQFF
TRBD2,TRBV5-1,TRBJ2-1,many,TGCGCCAGCAGCTTGTCCCGGACTAGCGGAGGATACAATGAGCAGTTCTTC,CASSLSRTSGGYNEQFF
TRBD2,TRBV14,TRBJ2-1,.,TGTGCCAGCAGCCAGGCGCGCGGGGGCGGGAGGTACAATGAGCAGTTCTTC,CASSQARGGGRYNEQFF
TRBD1,TRBV9,TRBJ2-7,.,TGTGCCAGCAGCTATAACCAAAATCAGGGGGAAGAGCAGTACTTC,CASSYNQNQGEEQYF
.,TRBV10-1,TRBJ2-1,.,TGCGCCAGCAGTGAGTCTCGGTGGATAAACGAAGACAATGAGCAGTTCTTC,CASSESRWINEDNEQFF
.,TRBV11-3,TRBJ2-7,few,TGTGCCAGCAGCACCCTAGGCGAGCAGTACTTC,CASSTLGEQYF
.,TRBV7-6,TRBJ1-4,few,TGTGCCAGCAGCCCCGGCGCAACCCCTGAAAAACTGTTTTTT,CASSPGATPEKLFF
TRBD2,TRBV4-3,TRBJ2-7,.,TGCGCCAGCAGCCAGGTGACTAGCGGATACTACGAGCAGTACTTC,CASSQVTSGYYEQYF
.,TRBV27,TRBJ2-7,.,TGTGCCAGCAGGGACGGTGCCTCCTACGAGCAGTACTTC,CASRDGASYEQYF
TRBD1,TRBV29-1,TRBJ2-1,.,TGCAGCGTCCCGGGACAGGTCTACAATGAGCAGTTCTTC,CSVPGQVYNEQFF